This TCR beta chain was sequenced during a study of shared clonotypes between healthy human individuals. Turning to the study itself: Per donor, three plates held CD4 naive cells, three held CD4 memory, two held CD8 naive and one held CD8 memory.

Findings and limits, study-wide: Deeper or shallower sequencing was expected to change how clonotypes are shared among donors.

The CDR3 has 15 amino acids. V was clipped by 6 bases and J by 7 bases, with 18 bases between them. Germline CDR1 and CDR2: MNHEY and SVGAGI. In the case of this clone: The antigen is unknown.

Only in-frame clones appear in the TCRdb table, and some are missing; sequencing was by immunoSEQ multiplex PCR. Here the sample spans some 1,400,000 clones, roughly 96% being singletons. This sequence originates from a man younger than 45 in good health. V is TRBV6-5 and J is TRBJ1-4; D ambiguous. The sequencing sample was made of naive CD4+ T cells sorted from blood. Subset of the sample: CD45RA+ positively selected. The CDR3 is CASRLGPNRLEKLFF. The CDR3 DNA reads TGTGCCAGCAGACTCGGACCTAACCGGCTTGAAAAACTGTTTTTT.